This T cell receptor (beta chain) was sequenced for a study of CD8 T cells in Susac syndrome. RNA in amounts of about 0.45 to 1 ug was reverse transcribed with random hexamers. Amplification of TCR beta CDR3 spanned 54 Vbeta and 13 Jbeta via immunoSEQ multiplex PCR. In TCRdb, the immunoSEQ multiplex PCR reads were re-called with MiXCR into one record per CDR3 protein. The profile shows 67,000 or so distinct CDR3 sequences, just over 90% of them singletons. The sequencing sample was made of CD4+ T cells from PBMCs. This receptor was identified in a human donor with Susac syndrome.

CDR3 sequence reads: CASSGPDPGESEQYF. As DNA, the CDR3 is TGTGCCAGTAGCGGCCCCGACCCAGGCGAGTCCGAGCAGTACTTC. The gene calls are TRBV19 and TRBJ2-7; D gene ambiguous. Germline V gene sequence: CDR1 LNHDA, CDR2 SQIVND (reference sequence). V lost 6 bases to trimming and J lost 6 bases, with 21 bases between them. This CDR3 is 15 amino acids long.